These T cell receptor beta chains were read from a single sample in a study of CD8 T cells in Susac syndrome. MiXCR, applied by TCRdb to the immunoSEQ multiplex PCR reads, yields one record per CDR3 protein. In the table there are 300,000 or so distinct CDR3 sequences, 92% of which are singletons. Sequences were obtained from CD4+ T cells from PBMCs. The receptors were gathered from a human donor with multiple sclerosis. CDR3s include the opening cysteine and the closing phenylalanine or tryptophan. Each record gives: V gene, clone size, J gene, D gene, CDR3 protein, CDR3 DNA. The D gene is left open where the match is weak. Clone size, where shown, is once, few, many, or a class for clones that have expanded.

V: TRBV5-1; size: NA; J: TRBJ2-5; D: NA; CDR3: CASSLEAEVPETQYF; DNA: TGCGCCAGCAGCTTGGAGGCCGAGGTCCCAGAGACCCAGTACTTC
V: TRBV3-1; size: NA; J: TRBJ1-2; D: TRBD1; CDR3: CASSQQQGAGGYTF; DNA: TGTGCCAGCAGCCAGCAACAGGGGGCAGGTGGCTACACCTTC
V: TRBV9; size: NA; J: TRBJ1-1; D: NA; CDR3: CASRAPRNQGATEAFF; DNA: TGTGCCAGCCGCGCCCCGCGGAATCAGGGCGCGACTGAAGCTTTCTTT
V: TRBV12-3/TRBV12-4; size: NA; J: TRBJ2-3; D: TRBD1; CDR3: CASSFGEGATSQYF; DNA: TGTGCCAGCAGTTTTGGTGAGGGGGCCACTTCGCAGTATTTT
V: TRBV3-1; size: NA; J: TRBJ1-1; D: NA; CDR3: CASSQSLGTARQLNTEAFF; DNA: TGTGCCAGCAGCCAGTCCCTGGGGACCGCAAGACAATTGAACACTGAAGCTTTCTTT
V: TRBV5-6; size: NA; J: TRBJ1-3; D: NA; CDR3: CASSRRLISGNTIYF; DNA: TGTGCCAGCAGCCGCCGGCTAATCTCTGGAAACACCATATATTTT
V: TRBV9; size: NA; J: TRBJ1-1; D: NA; CDR3: CASSPRHGPNTEAFF; DNA: TGTGCCAGCAGCCCACGACACGGACCGAACACTGAAGCTTTCTTT
V: TRBV5-6; size: NA; J: TRBJ2-1; D: NA; CDR3: CASSLGHENEQFF; DNA: TGTGCCAGCAGCTTGGGGCATGAGAATGAGCAGTTCTTC
V: TRBV24-1; size: NA; J: TRBJ1-5; D: NA; CDR3: CATSDFGQPQHF; DNA: TGTGCCACCAGTGATTTTGGTCAGCCCCAGCATTTT
V: TRBV19; size: NA; J: TRBJ1-2; D: NA; CDR3: CASIPPGGNYGYTF; DNA: TGTGCCAGCATACCCCCGGGAGGCAACTATGGCTACACCTTC
V: TRBV7-9; size: once; J: TRBJ2-7; D: TRBD1; CDR3: CASSLGRQGQGYEQYF; DNA: TGTGCCAGCAGCTTAGGAAGACAGGGGCAAGGGTACGAGCAGTACTTC
V: TRBV20-1; size: NA; J: TRBJ1-4; D: TRBD1; CDR3: CSARQGPRVDEKLFF; DNA: TGCAGTGCGAGACAGGGCCCTAGAGTAGATGAAAAACTGTTTTTT
V: TRBV9; size: NA; J: TRBJ1-2; D: TRBD1; CDR3: CASSLGQVEEGYTF; DNA: TGTGCCAGCAGCTTAGGACAGGTCGAAGAAGGCTACACCTTC
V: TRBV9; size: NA; J: TRBJ1-2; D: NA; CDR3: CASSVSSAGGYTF; DNA: TGTGCCAGCAGCGTTAGCAGCGCTGGAGGCTACACCTTC
V: TRBV9; size: NA; J: TRBJ2-1; D: NA; CDR3: CASSEVGNEQFF; DNA: TGTGCCAGCAGCGAGGTGGGGAATGAGCAGTTCTTC
V: TRBV2; size: NA; J: TRBJ2-5; D: NA; CDR3: CASSELGGEGWETQYF; DNA: TGTGCCAGCAGTGAACTTGGGGGAGAGGGCTGGGAGACCCAGTACTTC
V: TRBV20-1; size: few; J: TRBJ2-7; D: NA; CDR3: CSASQGTSSSYEQYF; DNA: TGCAGTGCTAGTCAAGGGACTTCTAGCTCCTACGAGCAGTACTTC
V: TRBV7-3; size: NA; J: TRBJ2-2; D: NA; CDR3: CASSLTRGTGELFF; DNA: TGTGCCAGCAGCTTAACGAGGGGGACCGGGGAGCTGTTTTTT
V: TRBV2; size: NA; J: TRBJ1-4; D: NA; CDR3: CASRPDSSNEKLFF; DNA: TGTGCCAGCAGACCCGACAGTTCTAATGAAAAACTGTTTTTT
V: TRBV20-1; size: NA; J: TRBJ2-5; D: TRBD2; CDR3: CSVAGGPQETQYF; DNA: TGCAGCGTAGCGGGAGGGCCGCAGGAGACCCAGTACTTC
V: TRBV19; size: NA; J: TRBJ1-2; D: TRBD1; CDR3: CASSAADRFYGYTF; DNA: TGTGCCAGTAGCGCGGCGGACAGGTTCTATGGCTACACCTTC
V: TRBV6-1; size: NA; J: TRBJ1-2; D: TRBD1; CDR3: CATKPPGTGYYGYTF; DNA: TGTGCCACCAAACCCCCCGGGACAGGGTACTATGGCTACACCTTC
V: TRBV12-3/TRBV12-4; size: NA; J: TRBJ1-6; D: NA; CDR3: CASSFRGDFNYNSPLHF; DNA: TGTGCCAGCAGCTTCAGGGGCGACTTTAACTATAATTCACCCCTCCACTTT
V: TRBV28; size: once; J: TRBJ2-5; D: NA; CDR3: CASSSPPGPLGETQYF; DNA: TGTGCCAGCAGTTCCCCTCCGGGCCCCCTCGGGGAGACCCAGTACTTC